These T cell receptor beta chains were read from a single sample in a study of T-cell reconstitution after alpha-beta-depleted transplantation in children. Each CDR3 protein gets one entry after TCRdb re-called the PCR reads with MiXCR. The repertoire includes 550,000 to 600,000 distinct CDR3 sequences, 23% of them detected once, and 13% to 15% sits in the top ten. The specimen comprised PBMCs, mostly from graft donor cells, sampled 360 days after TCRalphabeta/CD19-depleted stem cell transplant. The receptors originated from a boy younger than two who had a stem cell transplant for acute myeloid leukemia, so the T cells may come from the graft donor. Both conserved end residues are part of each CDR3. Each record gives: D gene, V gene, clone size, J gene, CDR3 DNA, CDR3 protein. D genes are given only for firm matches. The size of a clone is reported for some rows only, either as once, few or many, or as a class for expanded clones.

TRBD2	TRBV20-1	.	TRBJ2-7	TGCAGTGCTAGGGCCCTGGCTAGCGGGGGGTCCTACGAGCAGTACTTC	CSARALASGGSYEQYF
.	TRBV7-9	many	TRBJ2-7	TGTGCCAGCAGCCCCACCTCGTACGAGCAGTACTTC	CASSPTSYEQYF
.	TRBV20-1	few	TRBJ2-2	TGCAGTGCTAGAGGCTATAGCGGGGAGCTGTTTTTT	CSARGYSGELFF
.	TRBV12-3/TRBV12-4	.	TRBJ1-1	TGTGCCAGCATCGCCGGGACCGCCGACACTGAAGCTTTCTTT	CASIAGTADTEAFF
TRBD2	TRBV7-3	many	TRBJ2-1	TGTGCCAGCAGCTTAAGCGGGGGGTACAATGAGCAGTTCTTC	CASSLSGGYNEQFF
.	TRBV7-6	few	TRBJ2-3	TGTGCCAGCAGCATCTCGGCGGCGCAGGGCACAGATACGCAGTATTTT	CASSISAAQGTDTQYF
TRBD1	TRBV28	.	TRBJ1-3	TGTGCCAGCAGTTTAATACGGGACAGGGGGAACACCATATATTTT	CASSLIRDRGNTIYF
.	TRBV20-1	few	TRBJ1-6	TGCAGTGCTAGGGGTCTAAGGGGTGTCGATAATTCACCCCTCCACTTT	CSARGLRGVDNSPLHF
TRBD2	TRBV5-6	.	TRBJ2-5	TGTGCCAGCAGCCGCTATACATCCGCTAGCGGGGGGGCGGAGACCCAGTACTTC	CASSRYTSASGGAETQYF
.	TRBV15	few	TRBJ2-7	TGTGCCACCAGCAGAGCAGCGACAGTCGCCTCCTACGAGCAGTACTTC	CATSRAATVASYEQYF
TRBD2	TRBV20-1	.	TRBJ2-7	TGCAGTGCTACCCCTTGGGGGACTAGCCCCTACGAGCAGTACTTC	CSATPWGTSPYEQYF
.	TRBV6-5	few	TRBJ1-3	TGTGCCAGCAGTTATCGACAGTCTCTCTCTGGAAACACCATATATTTT	CASSYRQSLSGNTIYF
.	TRBV7-9	few	TRBJ2-1	TGTGCCAGCAGCTTAGATGGGGGGGGCCTGGGAAATGAGCAGTTCTTC	CASSLDGGGLGNEQFF
.	TRBV29-1	.	TRBJ1-1	TGCAGCGTCTGCACGGTTATGAACACTGAAGCTTTCTTT	CSVCTVMNTEAFF
.	TRBV7-2	.	TRBJ2-3	TGTGCCAGCAGCCCGCAATGGGGGAGACTGCCCGATACGCAGTATTTT	CASSPQWGRLPDTQYF
.	TRBV7-6	.	TRBJ2-2	TGTGCCAGCAGCCCGAGGGACCGAGGGAACGGGGAGCTGTTTTTT	CASSPRDRGNGELFF
.	TRBV27	few	TRBJ2-1	TGTGCCAGCAATGGTGAGCAGTTCTTC	CASNGEQFF
TRBD2	TRBV28	few	TRBJ2-5	TGTGCCAGCAGTGCTCTTAGCGGGGGGGCCACTGAGACCCAGTACTTC	CASSALSGGATETQYF
TRBD1	TRBV29-1	.	TRBJ1-2	TGCAGCGTTGAGCTACCGGCCCGCCGGGACAGGGTCAATGGCTACACCTTC	CSVELPARRDRVNGYTF
.	TRBV7-9	.	TRBJ1-1	TGTGCCAGCAGCTTCGATGGATCCACTGAAGCTTTCTTT	CASSFDGSTEAFF
.	TRBV28	.	TRBJ2-1	TGTGCCAGCAGTTCTAACTTCAATGAGCAGTTCTTC	CASSSNFNEQFF
.	TRBV20-1	.	TRBJ1-1	TGCAGTGCTAGAGACTGGACCGCCGTGAATCCAATGAACACTGAAGCTTTCTTT	CSARDWTAVNPMNTEAFF
.	TRBV7-9	many	TRBJ1-1	.	CASSFGQGTEAFF
TRBD1	TRBV28	.	TRBJ1-1	TGTGCCAGCAGTTTCTCTTACAGACAGGGACTCCGCACTGAAGCTTTCTTT	CASSFSYRQGLRTEAFF
.	TRBV3-1	.	TRBJ1-2	TGTGCCAGCAGCCAAGATCCTCTCGGGGGCTACACCTTC	CASSQDPLGGYTF
TRBD2	TRBV7-2	few	TRBJ2-3	TGTGCCAGCAGCCCCCGCGGTGAGCGGGGGGGCATGTCGCAGTATTTT	CASSPRGERGGMSQYF
TRBD2	TRBV7-2	many	TRBJ2-5	TGTGCCAGCAGCTTAATGGGGGGGCAAGAGACCCAGTACTTC	CASSLMGGQETQYF
.	TRBV20-1	many	TRBJ2-3	TGCAGTGCCTCAGATCTCACGGATACGCAGTATTTT	CSASDLTDTQYF
.	TRBV7-2	many	TRBJ2-3	TGTGCCAGCAGCTTGATGGCTAGCGAGGCAGATACGCAGTATTTT	CASSLMASEADTQYF
.	TRBV20-1	few	TRBJ2-3	TGCAGTGCTGCCCTCCGGTCGCAGTATTTT	CSAALRSQYF
.	TRBV20-1	few	TRBJ1-2	TGCAGTGCCACACCAGGGGACTTTAACTATGGCTACACCTTC	CSATPGDFNYGYTF
TRBD1	TRBV6-1	.	TRBJ1-1	TGTGCCAGCAGTGAAGCATGGGCAGGGGGCACTGAAGCTTTCTTT	CASSEAWAGGTEAFF
.	TRBV11-1	many	TRBJ2-5	TGTGCCAGCAGCTTATCTCGGGGGACTTGGGAGACCCAGTACTTC	CASSLSRGTWETQYF
.	TRBV6-5	.	TRBJ1-4	TGTGCCAGCAGGACCGGGGGAAGCACGGAAAAACTGTTTTTT	CASRTGGSTEKLFF
.	TRBV5-6	.	TRBJ2-3	TGTGCCAGCAGCTTGGGGCCCCGGGACTGGTACACAGATACGCAGTATTTT	CASSLGPRDWYTDTQYF
.	TRBV20-1	many	TRBJ2-5	TGCAGTGCTAGGTCGACTAATAACCAAGAGACCCAGTACTTC	CSARSTNNQETQYF
.	TRBV20-1	.	TRBJ2-5	TGCAGTGCTAGAGATACCAGGGTAGCGGCAAACCAAGAGACCCAGTACTTC	CSARDTRVAANQETQYF
TRBD1	TRBV6-2/TRBV6-3	.	TRBJ1-5	TGTGCCAGCAGAAGACAGGGTGGGGATCAGCCCCAGCATTTT	CASRRQGGDQPQHF
.	TRBV30	.	TRBJ1-2	TGTGCCTGGAGTGGGTTTAACTATGGCTACACCTTC	CAWSGFNYGYTF
.	TRBV20-1	many	TRBJ1-2	TGCAGTGCTAGAGATTCAGCAAACTATGGCTACACCTTC	CSARDSANYGYTF
TRBD1	TRBV5-5	.	TRBJ2-5	TGTGCCAGCAGCATCAGGGGGCTGGAGACCCAGTACTTC	CASSIRGLETQYF
.	TRBV15	.	TRBJ2-7	TGTGCCACCAGCAGAGATGTGTACGAGCAGTACTTC	CATSRDVYEQYF
TRBD2	TRBV20-1	few	TRBJ2-2	TGCAGTGCTCCTGGACTAGCGGGCACCGGGGAGCTGTTTTTT	CSAPGLAGTGELFF
.	TRBV20-1	.	TRBJ2-1	TGCAGTGCTAGGGCTACTCTTCTTTACAATGAGCAGTTCTTC	CSARATLLYNEQFF
.	TRBV20-1	few	TRBJ1-2	TGCAGTGCTAGTGGGGTCCTAGCTAACTATGGCTACACCTTC	CSASGVLANYGYTF
.	TRBV12-3/TRBV12-4	once	TRBJ2-3	TGTGCCAGCACCAAACTTCAGGACCCTCCCCCCCTTAATACGCAGTATTTT	CASTKLQDPPPLNTQYF
.	TRBV29-1	many	TRBJ2-5	TGCAGCGTTGAAGGGGCCCTGTCCGAGACCCAGTACTTC	CSVEGALSETQYF
TRBD2	TRBV27	.	TRBJ2-2	TGTGCCAGCAGTCAGGGGCCTTACCGCACTAGCGGGAACACCGGGGAGCTGTTTTTT	CASSQGPYRTSGNTGELFF
TRBD2	TRBV20-1	few	TRBJ2-1	TGCAGTGCTAGTGCAGCGGGGGGCTCCTACAATGAGCAGTTCTTC	CSASAAGGSYNEQFF
.	TRBV5-1	many	TRBJ2-2	TGCGCCAGCAGCCCTGGACAGCCGAACACCGGGGAGCTGTTTTTT	CASSPGQPNTGELFF
.	TRBV27	.	TRBJ2-7	TGTGCCAGCAGTCCCGGGACAATCTCCTACGAGCAGTACTTC	CASSPGTISYEQYF
.	TRBV29-1	.	TRBJ2-1	TGCAGCGTACGTGACAATGAGCAGTTCTTC	CSVRDNEQFF
.	TRBV7-2	few	TRBJ1-6	TGTGCCAGCAGCTTGGCAGGCTCTAGAAATTCACCCCTCCACTTT	CASSLAGSRNSPLHF
TRBD1	TRBV20-1	.	TRBJ2-4	TGCAGTGCTAGAGATGATCGCATCGGGACAGTCAAAAACATTCAGTACTTC	CSARDDRIGTVKNIQYF
.	TRBV7-2	.	TRBJ1-5	TGTGCCAGCAGCTTAGTAATGGGCAATCAGCCCCAGCATTTT	CASSLVMGNQPQHF